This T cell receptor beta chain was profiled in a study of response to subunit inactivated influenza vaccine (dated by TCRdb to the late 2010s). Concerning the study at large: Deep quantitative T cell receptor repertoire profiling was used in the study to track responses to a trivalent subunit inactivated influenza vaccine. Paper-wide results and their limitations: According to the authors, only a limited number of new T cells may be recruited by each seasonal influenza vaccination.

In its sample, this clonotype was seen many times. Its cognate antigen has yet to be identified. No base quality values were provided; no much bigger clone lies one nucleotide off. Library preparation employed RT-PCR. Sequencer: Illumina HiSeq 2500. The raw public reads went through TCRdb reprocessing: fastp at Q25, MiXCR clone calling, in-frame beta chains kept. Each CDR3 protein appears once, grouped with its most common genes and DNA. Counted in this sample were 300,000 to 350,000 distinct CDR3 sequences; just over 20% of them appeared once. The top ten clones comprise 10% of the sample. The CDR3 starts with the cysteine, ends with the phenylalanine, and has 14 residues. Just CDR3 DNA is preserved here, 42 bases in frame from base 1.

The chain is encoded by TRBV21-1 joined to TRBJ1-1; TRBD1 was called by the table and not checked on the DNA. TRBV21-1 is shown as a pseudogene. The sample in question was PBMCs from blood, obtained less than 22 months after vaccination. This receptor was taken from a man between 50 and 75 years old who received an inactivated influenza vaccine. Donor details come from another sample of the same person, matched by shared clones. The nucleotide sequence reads TGTGCCAGCAGCAAAGCACAGGGCGATGTGGAAACTTTCTTT. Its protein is CASSKAQGDVETFF.